Presented here are 30 T cell receptor beta chains from one specimen sequenced in a study of T cells after yellow fever vaccination. TCRdb itself ran the 5' RACE reads through MiXCR, one entry per CDR3 protein. Among more than 300,000 distinct CDR3 sequences listed, 6.5% to 8.5% were seen once. The material sequenced was PBMCs, taken roughly seven weeks after the first yellow fever vaccination. Every receptor here comes from a man younger than 30 who received the YFV17D yellow fever vaccine.

This clonotype was detected ten times or more. The chain joins TRBV7-2 to TRBJ1-2, with D uncertain. The length of the CDR3 is 13 residues. Trimming cost V 2 bases and J 3 bases, with 7 bases left between them. Germline CDR1 reads SGHTA; CDR2 reads FQGNSA. CDR3 protein: CASSLSGDYGYTF. The CDR3 DNA reads as TGTGCCAGCAGCTTATCCGGAGACTATGGCTACACCTTC.

At least ten counts were recorded for this clonotype. This chain connects TRBV4-3 to TRBJ1-3; D not certain. CDR1 is LGHNA and CDR2 is YSLEER in the germline V gene. This CDR3 has 15 residues. The V and J ends lost 0 bases and 5 bases respectively, with 11 bases between them. The CDR3 loop is CASSQEWWLRNTIYF. CDR3 nucleotides: TGCGCCAGCAGCCAAGAATGGTGGCTTCGAAACACCATATATTTT.

The sample holds a few counts of this clonotype. V is TRBV6-5 and J is TRBJ2-7; TRBD1 might be the D (6 bases). Germline V gene sequence: CDR1 MNHEY, CDR2 SVGAGI. The CDR3 is made up of 15 amino acids. The germline V and J ends were trimmed by 3 bases and 3 bases, with 15 bases remaining between them. DNA of the CDR3: TGTGCCAGCAGTTATGGCAGGGGATCCCTCTACGAGCAGTACTTC. It translates to CASSYGRGSLYEQYF.

Ten or more counts support this clonotype. The gene calls are TRBV4-2 and TRBJ2-5; D tentatively reads TRBD1 or TRBD2 (5 bases each). The CDR3 length is 16 residues. The ends were cut back, 1 base at V and 2 bases at J, with 14 bases in the middle. Germline V CDR1 and CDR2: LGHNA, YNFKEQ. In DNA, the CDR3 is TGTGCCAGCAGCCAAGTGGCAGGGAGCACACAAGAGACCCAGTACTTC. It is translated as CASSQVAGSTQETQYF.

J is TRBJ2-3 and V is TRBV9; TRBD2 agrees at 7 bases. This CDR3 has 15 residues. CDR1 is SGDLS, CDR2 YYNGEE, per germline. The J segment lost 0 bases and the V segment lost 3 bases, leaving 4 bases of the junction unmatched. Here the CDR3 DNA reads TGTGCCAGCAGCGGAGCGGGGTATAGCACAGATACGCAGTATTTT. Protein: CASSGAGYSTDTQYF.

This clonotype was observed a single time. This chain links TRBV14 with TRBJ1-1, with a possible D match to TRBD1 (5 bases). This CDR3 contains 17 residues. CDR1 and CDR2 (germline): SGHDN, FVKESK. The V end lost 4 bases, the J end lost 1 base, and 19 bases lay between the germline ends. The CDR3 sequence is CASSLGGVGVGNTEAFF. DNA for the CDR3: TGTGCCAGCAGCCTTGGGGGTGTTGGCGTCGGGAACACTGAAGCTTTCTTT. Complete variable domain (other parts from reference TRBV14 and TRBJ1-1): EAGVTQFPSHSVIEKGQTVTLRCDPISGHDNLYWYRRVMGKEIKFLLHFVKESKQDESGMPNNRFLAERTGGTYSTLKVQPAELEDSGVYFCASSLGGVGVGNTEAFFGQGTRLTVV.

This chain connects TRBV6-5 to TRBJ2-1, with D possibly matching TRBD2 (5 bases). This CDR3 has 15 amino acids. CDR1 is MNHEY, CDR2 SVGAGI, per germline. Trimming left V 5 bases short and J 1 base short, with 12 bases between. CDR3 in DNA: TGTGCCAGCAGTATGTACGGAGGATCCTACAATGAGCAGTTCTTC. It is translated as CASSMYGGSYNEQFF.

J is TRBJ2-7 and V is TRBV28; 8 bases match TRBD2. The CDR3 runs to 14 residues. CDR1 is MDHEN and CDR2 is SYDVKM in the germline V gene. After removal of 5 bases from V and 4 bases from J, the junction contained 7 bases not matched to a gene. The CDR3 DNA sequence: TGTGCCAGCAGTCCGGGGGGGGCTACTTACGAGCAGTACGTC. Protein: CASSPGGATYEQYV.

This clonotype was recorded at least ten times. The CDR3: CASSPPLTDTQYF. Written as DNA, the CDR3 is TGCGCCAGCAGCCCCCCCCTCACAGATACGCAGTATTTT. The chain employs TRBV5-1 and TRBJ2-3; D gene unclear. The CDR3 totals 13 residues. The germline V gene encodes CDR1 SGHRS and CDR2 YFSETQ. With 4 bases removed from V and 2 bases from J, the gap between germline ends came to 8 bases.

The V call is TRBV12-3 or TRBV12-4, the J call TRBJ1-1; 9 nucleotides line up with TRBD1. The CDR3 is 15 amino acids. J lost 5 bases, V lost 4 bases, and 8 bases had no gene match. The CDR3 DNA sequence: TGTGCCAGCAGTTCCCGAGAAGACAGGGGGACTGAAGCTTTCTTT. This gives the protein CASSSREDRGTEAFF.

This clonotype occurred a few times. The rearrangement links TRBV4-3 to TRBJ1-2, with D tentatively TRBD1 (6 bases). The V end lost 4 bases, the J end lost 2 bases, and 14 bases lay between the germline ends. There are 15 residues in the CDR3. The germline CDR1 and CDR2 sequences are LGHNA and YSLEER. The CDR3 nucleotides read TGCGCCAGCAGCCCCGCCTACAGGGTGAACTATGGCTACACCTTC. The encoded protein is CASSPAYRVNYGYTF.

This clonotype was observed many times. V is TRBV7-2 and J is TRBJ2-1, with D perhaps matching TRBD2 (6 bases). Trimming pared 5 bases from V and 2 bases from J, leaving 10 bases between. Germline-derived CDR1 and CDR2 are SGHTA and FQGNSA. The CDR3 length is 14 residues. DNA of the CDR3: TGTGCCAGCAGCCACCGGGGGACCTACAATGAGCAGTTCTTC. Protein: CASSHRGTYNEQFF.

In this sample, this clonotype turned up a few times. The chain is built from TRBV2 and TRBJ1-6; D is ambiguous. The CDR3 spans 16 residues. The germline V gene has CDR1 SNHLY and CDR2 FYNNEI. Trimming took 6 bases from V and 0 from J, leaving 12 bases between them. Here the CDR3 reads CASSRNRGSYNSPLHF. The CDR3 bases are TGTGCCAGCAGCAGAAATCGGGGCTCCTATAATTCACCCCTCCACTTT.

This clonotype showed up many times. The chain is built from TRBV27 and TRBJ1-6; 9 nucleotides line up with TRBD1. The J segment lost 8 bases and the V segment lost 5 bases, leaving 7 bases of the junction unmatched. The CDR3 totals 15 residues. From germline, CDR1 is MNHEY and CDR2 SMNVEV (reference sequence). CDR3 DNA sequence: TGTGCCAGCAGTACGGGACAGGGCTTTTATTCACCCCTCCACTTT. Translated, it gives CASSTGQGFYSPLHF.

In nucleotides, the CDR3 is TGTGCCTGGAACTACGACGGGGGGAATTATGGCTACACCTTC. This encodes CAWNYDGGNYGYTF. The J gene is TRBJ1-2, the V gene TRBV30; maybe TRBD1 (5 bases). Germline lookup yields CDR1 GTSNPN and CDR2 SVGIG (reference sequence). V lost 4 bases and J lost 5, with 17 bases in between. The CDR3 is 14 amino acids.

This clonotype appeared many times. The chain employs TRBV25-1 and TRBJ2-5, with D uncertain. In germline, CDR1 is MGHDK, CDR2 SYGVNS. This CDR3 is built from 15 residues. The V gene lost 1 base and the J gene lost 5 bases, with 14 bases spanning the gap. The CDR3 here is CASSESGRMGETQYF. Written as DNA, the CDR3 is TGTGCCAGCAGTGAATCCGGGCGGATGGGGGAGACCCAGTACTTC. Full variable domain (outside the CDR3, taken from reference TRBV25-1 and TRBJ2-5): EADIYQTPRYLVIGTGKKITLECSQTMGHDKMYWYQQDPGMELHLIHYSYGVNSTEKGDLSSESTVSRIRTEHFPLTLESARPSHTSQYLCASSESGRMGETQYFGPGTRLLVL.

This clonotype was found a few times. V usage is TRBV5-5 and J usage is TRBJ2-3; the match to TRBD1 covers 9 bases. Germline assignment: CDR1 SGHKS and CDR2 YYEKEE (reference sequence). J gave up 4 bases and V 4 bases, and 7 bases lay outside the gene matches. The CDR3 totals 15 residues. Written as DNA, the CDR3 is TGTGCCAGCAGCGGGACAGGGAGGTTTTCAGATACGCAGTATTTT. Residues: CASSGTGRFSDTQYF.

This clonotype has a count of ten or more. The chain recombines TRBV27 with TRBJ2-7; D gene ambiguous. The CDR3 spans 15 residues. The V and J ends lost 2 bases and 0 bases respectively, with 11 bases between them. CDR1 is MNHEY and CDR2 is SMNVEV in the germline V gene (reference sequence). In DNA, the CDR3 is TGTGCCAGCAGTTTAAAAGGTCGGGTCTCCTACGAGCAGTACTTC. As protein: CASSLKGRVSYEQYF.

The V and J genes are TRBV7-2 and TRBJ1-2, with a weak D call TRBD1 (6 bases). This CDR3 has 15 amino acids. The germline V and J ends were trimmed by 4 bases and 7 bases, with 19 bases remaining between them. Germline V CDR1 and CDR2: SGHTA, FQGNSA. CDR3: CASSSRDNLISGYTF. CDR3 in DNA: TGTGCCAGCAGCTCCCGGGACAATCTAATCAGTGGCTACACCTTC.

This clonotype appeared a few times. The junction departs from germline at one end; a sequencing error may be responsible. This sequence joins TRBV11-1 and TRBJ2-1; maybe TRBD2 (6 bases). Germline CDR1 SGHAT, CDR2 FQDESV (reference sequence). The length of the CDR3 is 19 residues. CDR3 in DNA: TGTGCCAGCAACTTAGGAGGGACGAGCCTCTCTTCTCACACCAATGAGCAGTTCTTC. Protein product: CASNLGGTSLSSHTNEQFF.

This clonotype was counted only a few times. The genes are TRBV12-3 or TRBV12-4 and TRBJ2-3; D call uncertain. The CDR3 is 14 amino acids. The V end lost 5 bases, the J end lost 6 bases, and 15 bases lay between the germline ends. This chain's CDR3 is CASSPYSPKDTQYF. Here the CDR3 DNA reads TGTGCCAGCAGTCCATATAGTCCCAAGGATACGCAGTATTTT.

The chain recombines TRBV7-3 with TRBJ1-2; 8 bases are a match to TRBD1. With 5 bases clipped from V and 8 bases from J, the junction kept 7 bases outside the gene matches. CDR1 and CDR2 (germline): SGHTA, FQGTGA. The CDR3 totals 13 residues. The CDR3 reads CASSMDRVGGYTF. The CDR3 DNA sequence: TGTGCCAGCAGCATGGACAGGGTCGGGGGCTACACCTTC.

This clonotype was counted a few times. The chain uses TRBV7-9 and TRBJ1-2, with 9 bases identical to TRBD1. The CDR3 has 14 amino acids. Germline trimming cut 5 bases from V and 5 bases from J; bases unmatched to any gene: 6. The germline V gene encodes CDR1 SEHNR and CDR2 FQNEAQ (reference sequence). In DNA form, the CDR3 reads TGTGCCAGCAGCCCTCCCGGGACAGGGTATGGCTACACCTTC. It yields the protein CASSPPGTGYGYTF.

The sample holds many counts of this clonotype. The V and J genes are TRBV5-5 and TRBJ1-1; 8 bases align to TRBD1. The V and J ends lost 4 bases and 1 base, in that order; junction bases with no gene match: 9. Germline CDR1 reads SGHKS; CDR2 reads YYEKEE (reference sequence). The CDR3 loop spans 16 amino acids. The CDR3, as DNA: TGTGCCAGCAGCCGAAAGACGGGACAGGCGAACACTGAAGCTTTCTTT. It specifies CASSRKTGQANTEAFF.

This clonotype was counted many times. The V call is TRBV4-3, the J call TRBJ2-2, with D perhaps being TRBD1 or TRBD2 (6 bases each). Trimming stripped 0 bases from V and 8 bases from J, with 19 bases between. Germline V CDR1 and CDR2: LGHNA, YSLEER. The CDR3 contains 17 residues. The CDR3 here is CASSQEVVGGLVGELFF. The CDR3 DNA follows: TGCGCCAGCAGCCAAGAGGTCGTAGGGGGACTTGTGGGGGAGCTGTTTTTT.

This clonotype appeared many times. J is TRBJ2-1 and V is TRBV10-3, with 12 positions matching TRBD2. V was clipped by 6 bases and J by 5 bases; unmatched bases: 5. This CDR3 region has 15 residues. Germline V gene data show CDR1 as ENHRY and CDR2 as SYGVKD. The CDR3 DNA reads TGTGCCATCAGCCAGACTAGCGGGGGTCACAATGAGCAGTTCTTC. Encoded protein: CAISQTSGGHNEQFF.

The chain couples TRBV7-9 to TRBJ1-5; D gene ambiguous. Germline V CDR1 and CDR2: SEHNR, FQNEAQ (reference sequence). V was pared by 8 bases and J by 9 bases, with 17 bases between. This CDR3 comprises 13 residues. CDR3 sequence: CASSSGSLAPQHF. The CDR3 DNA reads TGTGCCAGCTCGAGCGGCAGCCTAGCGCCCCAGCATTTT.

This clonotype has just a few counts. The CDR3 nucleotides are TGTGCCAGTTCCTCAAGACAGGGGAGTACAGATACGCAGTATTTT. Protein: CASSSRQGSTDTQYF. This chain joins TRBV19 and TRBJ2-3; 8 bases match TRBD1. V lost 8 bases, J lost 3 bases, and 10 bases stayed unmatched. The CDR3 has 15 amino acids. Germline V gives CDR1 LNHDA, CDR2 SQIVND (reference sequence).

The gene calls are TRBV5-1 and TRBJ2-7; D assignment may be TRBD1 or TRBD2 (5 bases each). Trimming removed 6 bases from V and 2 bases from J, with 24 bases in between. Germline loops: CDR1 SGHRS, CDR2 YFSETQ. The CDR3 is 17 residues long. The CDR3 is CASISVLGPGLTYEQYV. The CDR3 nucleotides are TGCGCCAGCATCTCGGTCTTGGGACCAGGGCTTACCTACGAGCAGTACGTC.

This clonotype was counted ten times or more. This sequence joins TRBV20-1 and TRBJ2-5; 7 positions match TRBD2. The CDR3 is 15 amino acids. With 0 bases clipped from V and 1 base from J, the junction kept 5 bases outside the gene matches. Germline lookup yields CDR1 DFQATT and CDR2 SNEGSKA (reference sequence). The CDR3 nucleotides read TGCAGTGCTAGAGATAACCTAGCGGTCCAAGAGACCCAGTACTTC. Residues: CSARDNLAVQETQYF.